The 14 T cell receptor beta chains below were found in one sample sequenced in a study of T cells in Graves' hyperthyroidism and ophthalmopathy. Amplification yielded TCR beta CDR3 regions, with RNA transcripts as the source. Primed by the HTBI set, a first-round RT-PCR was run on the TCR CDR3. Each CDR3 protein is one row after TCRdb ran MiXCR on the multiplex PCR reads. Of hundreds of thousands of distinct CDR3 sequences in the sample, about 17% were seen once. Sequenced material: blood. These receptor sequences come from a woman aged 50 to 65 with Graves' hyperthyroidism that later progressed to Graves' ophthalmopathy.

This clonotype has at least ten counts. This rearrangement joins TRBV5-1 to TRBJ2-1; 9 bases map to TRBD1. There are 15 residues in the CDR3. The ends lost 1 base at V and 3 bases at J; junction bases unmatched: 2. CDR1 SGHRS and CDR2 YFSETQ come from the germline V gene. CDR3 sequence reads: CASSLPTGGYNEQFF. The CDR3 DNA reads TGCGCCAGCAGCTTGCCGACAGGGGGCTACAATGAGCAGTTCTTC.

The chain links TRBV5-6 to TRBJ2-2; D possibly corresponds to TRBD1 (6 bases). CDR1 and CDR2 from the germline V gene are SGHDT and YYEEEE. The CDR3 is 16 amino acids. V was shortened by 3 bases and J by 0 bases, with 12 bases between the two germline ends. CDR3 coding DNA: TGTGCCAGCAGCTACAGGACAGCCCCGAACACCGGGGAGCTGTTTTTT. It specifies CASSYRTAPNTGELFF.

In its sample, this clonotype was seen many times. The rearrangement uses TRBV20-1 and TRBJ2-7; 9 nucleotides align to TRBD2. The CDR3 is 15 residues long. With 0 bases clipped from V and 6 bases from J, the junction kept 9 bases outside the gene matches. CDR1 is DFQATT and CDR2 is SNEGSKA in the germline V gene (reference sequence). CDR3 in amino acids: CSARDRGGLAFEQYF. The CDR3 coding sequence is TGCAGTGCTAGAGATCGAGGAGGACTAGCGTTCGAGCAGTACTTC.

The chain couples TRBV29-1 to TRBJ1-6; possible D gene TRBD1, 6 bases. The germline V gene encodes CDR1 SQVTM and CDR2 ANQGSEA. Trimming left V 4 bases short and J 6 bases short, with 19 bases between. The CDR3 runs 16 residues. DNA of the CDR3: TGCAGCGTTGCCCACCCCTGGACAGTAGGTAATTCACCCCTCCACTTT. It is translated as CSVAHPWTVGNSPLHF.

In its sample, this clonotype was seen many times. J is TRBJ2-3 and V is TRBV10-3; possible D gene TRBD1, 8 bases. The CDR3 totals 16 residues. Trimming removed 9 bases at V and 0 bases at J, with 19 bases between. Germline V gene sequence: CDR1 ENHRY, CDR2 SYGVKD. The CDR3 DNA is TGTGCCATAGAAGGTACAGGGGGGGGGAGCACAGATACGCAGTATTTT. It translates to CAIEGTGGGSTDTQYF.

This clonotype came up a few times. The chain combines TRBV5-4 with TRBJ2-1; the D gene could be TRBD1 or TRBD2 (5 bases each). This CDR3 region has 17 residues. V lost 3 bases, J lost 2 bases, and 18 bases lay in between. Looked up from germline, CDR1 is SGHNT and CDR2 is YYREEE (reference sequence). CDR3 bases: TGTGCCAGCAGCTCTGGTTCGGTGGGGGTCACCTACAATGAGCAGTTCTTC. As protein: CASSSGSVGVTYNEQFF.

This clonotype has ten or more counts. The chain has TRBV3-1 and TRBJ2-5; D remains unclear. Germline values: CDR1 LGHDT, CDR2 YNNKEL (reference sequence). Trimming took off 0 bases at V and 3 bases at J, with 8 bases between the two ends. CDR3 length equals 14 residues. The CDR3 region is CASSQEQTEETQYF. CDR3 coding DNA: TGTGCCAGCAGCCAAGAGCAGACTGAAGAGACCCAGTACTTC.

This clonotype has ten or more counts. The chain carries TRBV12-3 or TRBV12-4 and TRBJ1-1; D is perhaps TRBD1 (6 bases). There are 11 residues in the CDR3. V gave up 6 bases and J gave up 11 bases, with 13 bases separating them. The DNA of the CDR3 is TGTGCCAGCAGGAAACAGGGATTTGCTTTCTTT. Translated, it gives CASRKQGFAFF.

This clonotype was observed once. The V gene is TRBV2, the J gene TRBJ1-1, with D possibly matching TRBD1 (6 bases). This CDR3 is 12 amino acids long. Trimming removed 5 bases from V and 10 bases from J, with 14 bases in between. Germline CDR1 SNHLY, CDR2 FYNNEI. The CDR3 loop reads CASSPQGARAFF. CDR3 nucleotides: TGTGCCAGCAGTCCACAGGGAGCCCGAGCTTTCTTT.

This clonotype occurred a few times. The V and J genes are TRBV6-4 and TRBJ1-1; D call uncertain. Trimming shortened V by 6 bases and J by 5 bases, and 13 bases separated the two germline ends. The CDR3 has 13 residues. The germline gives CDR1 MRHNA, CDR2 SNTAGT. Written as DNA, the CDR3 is TGTGCCAGCAGAGCAGAGGTTGGGACTGAAGCTTTCTTT. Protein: CASRAEVGTEAFF.

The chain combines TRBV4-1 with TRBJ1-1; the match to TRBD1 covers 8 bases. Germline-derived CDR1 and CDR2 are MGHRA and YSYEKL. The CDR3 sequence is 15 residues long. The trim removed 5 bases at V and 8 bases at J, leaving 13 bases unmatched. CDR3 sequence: CASSATGTGKREAFF. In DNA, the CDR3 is TGCGCCAGCAGCGCAACCGGGACAGGCAAAAGAGAAGCTTTCTTT.

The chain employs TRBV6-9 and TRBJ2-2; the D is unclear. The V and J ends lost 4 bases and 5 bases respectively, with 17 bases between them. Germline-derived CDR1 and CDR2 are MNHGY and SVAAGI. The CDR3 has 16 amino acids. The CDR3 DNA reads TGTGCCAGCAGTTCCCGCCCTGGGGAAGGTACCGGGGAGCTGTTTTTT. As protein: CASSSRPGEGTGELFF.

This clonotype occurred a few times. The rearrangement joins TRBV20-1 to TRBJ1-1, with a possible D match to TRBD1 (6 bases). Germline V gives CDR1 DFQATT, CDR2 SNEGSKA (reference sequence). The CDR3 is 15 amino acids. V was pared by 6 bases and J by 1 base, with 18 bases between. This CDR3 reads CSALPEGRGNTEAFF. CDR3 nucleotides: TGCAGTGCCCTGCCCGAGGGCAGGGGGAACACTGAAGCTTTCTTT.

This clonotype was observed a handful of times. CDR3 DNA: TGTGCCACCAGTGACTCAACAACGACCTACGAGCAGTACTTC. Translated: CATSDSTTTYEQYF. The rearrangement uses TRBV24-1 and TRBJ2-7, with D hard to call. The CDR3 runs to 14 residues. V lost 4 bases and J 2 bases, leaving 11 bases between the germline ends. Germline values: CDR1 KGHDR, CDR2 SFDVKD.